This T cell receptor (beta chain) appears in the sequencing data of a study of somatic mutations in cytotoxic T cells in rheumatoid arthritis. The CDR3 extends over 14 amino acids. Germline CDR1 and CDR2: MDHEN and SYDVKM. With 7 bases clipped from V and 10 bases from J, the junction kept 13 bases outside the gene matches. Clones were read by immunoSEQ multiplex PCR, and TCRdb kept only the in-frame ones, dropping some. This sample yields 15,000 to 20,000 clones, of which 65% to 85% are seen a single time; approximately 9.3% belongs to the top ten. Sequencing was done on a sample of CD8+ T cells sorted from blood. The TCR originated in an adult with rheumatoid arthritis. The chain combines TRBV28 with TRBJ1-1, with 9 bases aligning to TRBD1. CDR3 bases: TGTGCCAGCAACCTACAGGGGGCGTTCCGCCCAGCTTTCTTT. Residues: CASNLQGAFRPAFF. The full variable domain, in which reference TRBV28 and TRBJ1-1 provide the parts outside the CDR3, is DVKVTQSSRYLVKRTGEKVFLECVQDMDHENMFWYRQDPGLGLRLIYFSYDVKMKEKGDIPEGYSVSREKKERFSLILESASTNQTSMYLCASNLQGAFRPAFFGQGTRLTVV.